The present entry profiles one TCR beta chain with its context. Produced via immunoSEQ multiplex PCR; TCRdb's table is partial and in-frame only. The table includes around 100,000 clones, more than 85% detected once. Germline CDR1 is SGHNT and CDR2 is YYREEE (reference sequence). The CDR3 sequence is 16 residues long. Unmatched junction bases numbered 2, after V lost 0 bases and J lost 3 bases. The data belong to a study of blood T cell repertoires in COVID-19. The TCR comes from a human donor in a cohort sampled during active COVID-19. The sample was peripheral blood. The V and J genes are TRBV5-4 and TRBJ2-3, with 12 bases identical to TRBD1. The DNA of the CDR3 is TGTGCCAGCAGCTTGGGGGGACAGGGGGCAACAGATACGCAGTATTTT. Residues: CASSLGGQGATDTQYF.